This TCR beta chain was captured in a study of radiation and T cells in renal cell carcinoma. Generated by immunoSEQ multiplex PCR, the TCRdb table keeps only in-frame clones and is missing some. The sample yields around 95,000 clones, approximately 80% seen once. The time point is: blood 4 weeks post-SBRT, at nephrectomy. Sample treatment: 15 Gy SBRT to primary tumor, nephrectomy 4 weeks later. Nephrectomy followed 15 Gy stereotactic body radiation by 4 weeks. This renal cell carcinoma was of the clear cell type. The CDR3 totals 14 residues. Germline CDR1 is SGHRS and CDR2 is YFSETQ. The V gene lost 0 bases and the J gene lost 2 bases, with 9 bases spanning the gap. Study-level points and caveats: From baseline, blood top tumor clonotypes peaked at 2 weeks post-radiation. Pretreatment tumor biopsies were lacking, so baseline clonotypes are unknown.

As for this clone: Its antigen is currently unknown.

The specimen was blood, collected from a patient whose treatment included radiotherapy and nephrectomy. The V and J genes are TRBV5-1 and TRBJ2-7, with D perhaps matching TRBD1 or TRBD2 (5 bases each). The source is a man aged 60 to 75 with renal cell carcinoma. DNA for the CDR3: TGCGCCAGCAGCTTGGGGGACGGGACCTACGAGCAGTACTTC. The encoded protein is CASSLGDGTYEQYF.